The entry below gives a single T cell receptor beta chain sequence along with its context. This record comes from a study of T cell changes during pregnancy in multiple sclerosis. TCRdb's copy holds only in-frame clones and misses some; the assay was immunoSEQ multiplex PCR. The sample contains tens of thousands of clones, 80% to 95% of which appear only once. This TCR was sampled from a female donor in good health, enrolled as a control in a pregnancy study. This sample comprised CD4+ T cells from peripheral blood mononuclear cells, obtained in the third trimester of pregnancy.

The CDR3 region has the DNA TGTGCCAGCGCCGCGGCCGGGAACCCCAATCAGCCCCAGCATTTT. It encodes CASAAAGNPNQPQHF. This chain connects TRBV2 to TRBJ1-5; D gene unclear. There are 15 residues in the CDR3. Trimming pared 8 bases from V and 3 bases from J, leaving 17 bases between. Looked up from germline, CDR1 is SNHLY and CDR2 is FYNNEI. The complete variable domain, with remaining parts taken from reference TRBV2 and TRBJ1-5, reads EPEVTQTPSHQVTQMGQEVILRCVPISNHLYFYWYRQILGQKVEFLVSFYNNEISEKSEIFDDQFSVERPDGSNFTLKIRSTKLEDSAMYFCASAAAGNPNQPQHFGDGTRLSIL.